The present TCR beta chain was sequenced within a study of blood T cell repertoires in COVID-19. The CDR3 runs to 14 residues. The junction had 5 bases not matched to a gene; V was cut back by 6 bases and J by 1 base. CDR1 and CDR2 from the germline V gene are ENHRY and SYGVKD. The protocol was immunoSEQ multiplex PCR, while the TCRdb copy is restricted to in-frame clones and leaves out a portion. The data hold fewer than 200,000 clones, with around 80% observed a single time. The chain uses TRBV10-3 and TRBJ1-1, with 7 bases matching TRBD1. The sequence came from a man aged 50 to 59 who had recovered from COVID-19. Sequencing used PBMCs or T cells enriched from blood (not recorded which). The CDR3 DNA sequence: TGTGCCATCAGCTCGACAGGGAAGAACACTGAAGCTTTCTTT. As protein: CAISSTGKNTEAFF.